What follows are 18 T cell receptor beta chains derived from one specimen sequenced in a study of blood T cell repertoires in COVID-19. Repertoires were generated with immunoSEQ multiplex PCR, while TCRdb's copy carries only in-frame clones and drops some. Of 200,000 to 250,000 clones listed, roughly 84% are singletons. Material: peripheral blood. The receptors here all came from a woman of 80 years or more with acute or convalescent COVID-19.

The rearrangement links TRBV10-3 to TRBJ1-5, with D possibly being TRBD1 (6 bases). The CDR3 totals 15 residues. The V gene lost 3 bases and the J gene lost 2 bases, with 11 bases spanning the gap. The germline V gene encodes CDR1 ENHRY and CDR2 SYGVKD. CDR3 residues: CAISEYRDRNQPQHF. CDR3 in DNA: TGTGCCATCAGTGAATACAGGGACCGCAATCAGCCCCAGCATTTT.

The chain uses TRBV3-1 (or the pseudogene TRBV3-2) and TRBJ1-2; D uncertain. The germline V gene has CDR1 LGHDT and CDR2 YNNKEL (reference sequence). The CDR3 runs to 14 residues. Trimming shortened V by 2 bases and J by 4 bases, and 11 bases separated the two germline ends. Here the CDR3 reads CASSQSGGPYGYTF. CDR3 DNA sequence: TGTGCCAGCAGCCAATCCGGAGGGCCCTATGGCTACACCTTC.

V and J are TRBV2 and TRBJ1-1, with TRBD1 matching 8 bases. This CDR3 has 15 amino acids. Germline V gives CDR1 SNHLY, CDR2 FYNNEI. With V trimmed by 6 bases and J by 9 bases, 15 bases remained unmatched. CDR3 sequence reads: CASSSLRGREGQAFF. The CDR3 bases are TGTGCCAGCAGCTCCCTCAGGGGGCGCGAGGGACAAGCTTTCTTT.

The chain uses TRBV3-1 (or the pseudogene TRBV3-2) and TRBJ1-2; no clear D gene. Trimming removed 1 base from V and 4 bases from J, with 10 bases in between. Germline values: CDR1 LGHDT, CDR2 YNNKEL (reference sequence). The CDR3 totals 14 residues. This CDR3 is CASSQAWAGYGYTF. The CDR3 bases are TGTGCCAGCAGCCAAGCCTGGGCCGGCTATGGCTACACCTTC.

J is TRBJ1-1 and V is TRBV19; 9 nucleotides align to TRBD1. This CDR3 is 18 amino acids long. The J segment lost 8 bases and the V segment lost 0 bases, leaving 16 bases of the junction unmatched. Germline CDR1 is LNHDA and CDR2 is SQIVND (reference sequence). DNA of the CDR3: TGTGCCAGTAGTATAGATCCCTCTGGACAGGGGCCTCGCCCCGAAGCTTTCTTT. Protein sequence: CASSIDPSGQGPRPEAFF.

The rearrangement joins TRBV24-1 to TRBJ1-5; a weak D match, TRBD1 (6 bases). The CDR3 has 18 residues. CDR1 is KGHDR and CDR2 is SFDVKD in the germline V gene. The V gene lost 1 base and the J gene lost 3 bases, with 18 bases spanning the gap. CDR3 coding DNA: TGTGCCACCAGTGATTTCGGGGGGGGCAGTCCGATCAATCAGCCCCAGCATTTT. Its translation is CATSDFGGGSPINQPQHF.

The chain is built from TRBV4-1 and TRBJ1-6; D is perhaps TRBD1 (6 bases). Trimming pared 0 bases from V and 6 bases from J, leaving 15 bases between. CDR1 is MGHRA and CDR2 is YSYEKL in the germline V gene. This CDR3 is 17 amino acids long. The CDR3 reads CASSQERGGGGNSPLHF. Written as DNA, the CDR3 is TGCGCCAGCAGCCAAGAGCGGGGGGGAGGGGGTAATTCACCCCTCCACTTT.

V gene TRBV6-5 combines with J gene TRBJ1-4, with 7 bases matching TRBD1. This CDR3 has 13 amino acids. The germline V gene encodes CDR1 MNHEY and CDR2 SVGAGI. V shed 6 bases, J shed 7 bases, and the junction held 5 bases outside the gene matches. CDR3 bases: TGTGCCAGCAGCGGGACAGTCCTTGAAAAACTGTTTTTT. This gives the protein CASSGTVLEKLFF.

The CDR3 loop reads CASSGTADTEAFF. The CDR3 DNA reads TGTGCCAGTAGTGGGACAGCGGACACTGAAGCTTTCTTT. The V gene is TRBV19, the J gene TRBJ1-1, with TRBD1 matching 7 bases. Germline values: CDR1 LNHDA, CDR2 SQIVND (reference sequence). CDR3 length: 13 residues. Germline trimming cut 5 bases from V and 3 bases from J; bases unmatched to any gene: 3.

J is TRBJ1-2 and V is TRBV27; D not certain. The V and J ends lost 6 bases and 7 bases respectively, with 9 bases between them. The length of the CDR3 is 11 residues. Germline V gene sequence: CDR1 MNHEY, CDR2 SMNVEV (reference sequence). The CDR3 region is CASRLGGGYTF. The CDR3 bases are TGTGCCAGCAGGCTAGGAGGTGGCTACACCTTC.

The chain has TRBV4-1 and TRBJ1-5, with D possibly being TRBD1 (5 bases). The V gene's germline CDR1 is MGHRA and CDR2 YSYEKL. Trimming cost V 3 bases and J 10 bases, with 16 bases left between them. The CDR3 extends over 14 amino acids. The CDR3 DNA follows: TGCGCCAGCAGCCAGGAGGAGGGGATGTTTCCCCAGCATTTT. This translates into CASSQEEGMFPQHF.

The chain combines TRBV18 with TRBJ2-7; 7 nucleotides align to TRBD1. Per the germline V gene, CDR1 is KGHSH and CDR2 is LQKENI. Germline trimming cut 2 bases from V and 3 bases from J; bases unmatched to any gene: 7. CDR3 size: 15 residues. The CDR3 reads CASSPVEAGGYEQYF. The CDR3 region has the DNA TGTGCCAGCTCACCAGTAGAGGCAGGGGGCTACGAGCAGTACTTC.

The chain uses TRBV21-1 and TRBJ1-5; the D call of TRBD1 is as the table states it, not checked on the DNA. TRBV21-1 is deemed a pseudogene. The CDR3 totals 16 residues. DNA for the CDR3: TGTGCCAGCCCGCATCCCCAGGCAGGGGCTGATCAGCCCCAGCATTTT. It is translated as CASPHPQAGADQPQHF.

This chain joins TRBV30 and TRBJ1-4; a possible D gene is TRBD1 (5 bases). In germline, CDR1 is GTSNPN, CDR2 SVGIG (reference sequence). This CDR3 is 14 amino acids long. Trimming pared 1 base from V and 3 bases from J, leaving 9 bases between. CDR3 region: CAWSGGLANEKLFF. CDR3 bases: TGTGCCTGGAGTGGGGGCCTGGCTAATGAAAAACTGTTTTTT.

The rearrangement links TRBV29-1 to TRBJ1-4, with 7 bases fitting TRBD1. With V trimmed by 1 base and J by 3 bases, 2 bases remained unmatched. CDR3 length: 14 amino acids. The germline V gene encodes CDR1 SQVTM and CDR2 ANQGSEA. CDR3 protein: CSVEVTGANEKLFF. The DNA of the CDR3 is TGCAGCGTTGAAGTAACAGGGGCTAATGAAAAACTGTTTTTT.

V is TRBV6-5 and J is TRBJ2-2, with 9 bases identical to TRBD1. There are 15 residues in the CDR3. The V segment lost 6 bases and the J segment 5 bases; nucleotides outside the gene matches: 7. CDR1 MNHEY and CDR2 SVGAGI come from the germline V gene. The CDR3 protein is CASRGDRVGTGELFF. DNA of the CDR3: TGTGCCAGCAGGGGGGACAGGGTAGGAACCGGGGAGCTGTTTTTT.

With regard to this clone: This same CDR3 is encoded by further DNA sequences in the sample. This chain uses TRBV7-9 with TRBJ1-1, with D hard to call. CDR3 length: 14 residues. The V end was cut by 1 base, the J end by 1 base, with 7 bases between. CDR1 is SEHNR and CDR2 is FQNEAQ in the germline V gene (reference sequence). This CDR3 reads CASSLGASNTEAFF. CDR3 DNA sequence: TGTGCCAGCAGCTTAGGGGCCTCGAACACTGAAGCTTTCTTT.

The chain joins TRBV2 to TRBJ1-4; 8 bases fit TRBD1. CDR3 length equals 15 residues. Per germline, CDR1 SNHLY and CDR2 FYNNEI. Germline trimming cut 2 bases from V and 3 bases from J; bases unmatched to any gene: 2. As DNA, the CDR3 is TGTGCCAGCAGTGAACAGGGGGCCCCTAATGAAAAACTGTTTTTT. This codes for CASSEQGAPNEKLFF.